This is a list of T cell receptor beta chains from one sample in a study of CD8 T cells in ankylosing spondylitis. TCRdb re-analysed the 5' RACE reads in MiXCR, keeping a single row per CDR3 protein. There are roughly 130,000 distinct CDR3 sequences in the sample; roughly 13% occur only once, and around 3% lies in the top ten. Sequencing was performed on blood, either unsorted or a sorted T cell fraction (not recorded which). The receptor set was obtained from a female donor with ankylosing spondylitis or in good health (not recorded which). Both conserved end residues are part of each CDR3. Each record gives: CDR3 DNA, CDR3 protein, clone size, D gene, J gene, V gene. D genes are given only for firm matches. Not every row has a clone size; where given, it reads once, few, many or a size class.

cdr3_nt: TGCAGTGCTAGATGGAACACCGGGGAGCTGTTTTTT
cdr3_aa: CSARWNTGELFF
clone_size: .
d_call: .
j_call: TRBJ2-2
v_call: TRBV20-1

cdr3_nt: TGCAGCGTTGAAAAGGGGTCGAACGAAGCTTTCTTT
cdr3_aa: CSVEKGSNEAFF
clone_size: many
d_call: .
j_call: TRBJ1-1
v_call: TRBV29-1

cdr3_nt: TGCGCCAGCAGCTCCCAGGGGTCAACTAATGAAAAACTGTTTTTT
cdr3_aa: CASSSQGSTNEKLFF
clone_size: many
d_call: .
j_call: TRBJ1-4
v_call: TRBV4-1

cdr3_nt: TGTGCCAGCAGCGCTGGGGGGCTGTCCGGGGAGCTGTTTTTT
cdr3_aa: CASSAGGLSGELFF
clone_size: .
d_call: .
j_call: TRBJ2-2
v_call: TRBV11-2

cdr3_nt: TGTGCCAGCAGCCTAAATGACGGCTCACCCCTCCACTTT
cdr3_aa: CASSLNDGSPLHF
clone_size: many
d_call: .
j_call: TRBJ1-6
v_call: TRBV3-1

cdr3_nt: TGTGCCAGCTCCCTGGAGCGGGAGTCCCCTTACAATGAGCAGTTCTTC
cdr3_aa: CASSLERESPYNEQFF
clone_size: few
d_call: TRBD2
j_call: TRBJ2-1
v_call: TRBV12-3/TRBV12-4

cdr3_nt: TGCAGCGTAGAAGGGACAGGGGGCCCCTATGGCTACACCTTC
cdr3_aa: CSVEGTGGPYGYTF
clone_size: .
d_call: TRBD1
j_call: TRBJ1-2
v_call: TRBV29-1

cdr3_nt: TGCAGCGTCCACCTTACTGAGACCCAGTACTTC
cdr3_aa: CSVHLTETQYF
clone_size: many
d_call: .
j_call: TRBJ2-5
v_call: TRBV29-1

cdr3_nt: TGCAGCGTTGAGGTCCTCAACTATGGCTACACCTTC
cdr3_aa: CSVEVLNYGYTF
clone_size: many
d_call: .
j_call: TRBJ1-2
v_call: TRBV29-1

cdr3_nt: TGTGCCAGCAGCTGGACTAGTCGGCATGAGCAGTTCTTC
cdr3_aa: CASSWTSRHEQFF
clone_size: .
d_call: .
j_call: TRBJ2-1
v_call: TRBV21-1

cdr3_nt: TGTGCCAGCAGACGGACAGGGCCAGTTGAGGGCTACACCTTC
cdr3_aa: CASRRTGPVEGYTF
clone_size: many
d_call: TRBD1
j_call: TRBJ1-2
v_call: TRBV6-1

cdr3_nt: TGTGCCAGCTCAGCAAACAGGTTCCCAGATACGCAGTATTTT
cdr3_aa: CASSANRFPDTQYF
clone_size: .
d_call: .
j_call: TRBJ2-3
v_call: TRBV18

cdr3_nt: TGTGCCAGCAGTTTAAGACTAGCCCTAATCGGGGAGCTGTTTTTT
cdr3_aa: CASSLRLALIGELFF
clone_size: few
d_call: TRBD2
j_call: TRBJ2-2
v_call: TRBV27

cdr3_nt: TGTGCCAGCAGAACTTATGAGGTGTTAGCGGGCACCGGGGAGCTGTTTTTT
cdr3_aa: CASRTYEVLAGTGELFF
clone_size: many
d_call: TRBD2
j_call: TRBJ2-2
v_call: TRBV6-1

cdr3_nt: TGTGCCAGCAGCTTCGACAGGGGGCCCGCCTGGCCCCAGCATTTT
cdr3_aa: CASSFDRGPAWPQHF
clone_size: .
d_call: TRBD1
j_call: TRBJ1-5
v_call: TRBV7-2

cdr3_nt: TGTGCCAGCAGTGAGGACGGATACTCCTACGAGCAGTACTTC
cdr3_aa: CASSEDGYSYEQYF
clone_size: few
d_call: .
j_call: TRBJ2-7
v_call: TRBV12-3/TRBV12-4

cdr3_nt: TGTGCCATCAGTGATACGGGACAGGCTCTCTACGAGCAGTACTTC
cdr3_aa: CAISDTGQALYEQYF
clone_size: many
d_call: TRBD1
j_call: TRBJ2-7
v_call: TRBV10-3

cdr3_nt: TGCGCCAGCAGTGAGTCCCGCCCGGGGGCTACGCAGTATTTT
cdr3_aa: CASSESRPGATQYF
clone_size: .
d_call: .
j_call: TRBJ2-3
v_call: TRBV10-1

cdr3_nt: .
cdr3_aa: CISVPEALTSGPRDIQYF
clone_size: .
d_call: .
j_call: TRBJ2-4
v_call: TRBV7-5

cdr3_nt: TGCAGTGCTAGAGATTTAGAGTCCTACGAGCAGTACTTC
cdr3_aa: CSARDLESYEQYF
clone_size: .
d_call: .
j_call: TRBJ2-7
v_call: TRBV20-1

cdr3_nt: TGTGCCAGCACCCGGTCGGGGTACACTGAAGCTTTCTTT
cdr3_aa: CASTRSGYTEAFF
clone_size: .
d_call: .
j_call: TRBJ1-1
v_call: TRBV12-3/TRBV12-4

cdr3_nt: TGCAGCGTTGAAGAAGGCGGCACCGGGGAGCTGTTTTTT
cdr3_aa: CSVEEGGTGELFF
clone_size: .
d_call: .
j_call: TRBJ2-2
v_call: TRBV29-1

cdr3_nt: TGCAGTGCGTACACTAGCGGGGGGGCCAAGGTGGATCAGTACTTC
cdr3_aa: CSAYTSGGAKVDQYF
clone_size: few
d_call: TRBD2
j_call: TRBJ2-4
v_call: TRBV20-1

cdr3_nt: TGTGCCAGCACCCTGGGGACAGCGTATTCACCCCTCCACTTT
cdr3_aa: CASTLGTAYSPLHF
clone_size: few
d_call: TRBD1
j_call: TRBJ1-6
v_call: TRBV6-1

cdr3_nt: TGTGCCTGGAGTCCCGGGGTATGGGCCAAAAACATTCAGTACTTC
cdr3_aa: CAWSPGVWAKNIQYF
clone_size: .
d_call: .
j_call: TRBJ2-4
v_call: TRBV30

cdr3_nt: TGTGCCAGCAGTTTGGCCTTGTATGGTTCAACTAATGAAAAACTGTTTTTT
cdr3_aa: CASSLALYGSTNEKLFF
clone_size: many
d_call: .
j_call: TRBJ1-4
v_call: TRBV12-3/TRBV12-4

cdr3_nt: TGCAGTGCTAGAGATCAGGGCGGGCTGGAGACCCAGTACTTC
cdr3_aa: CSARDQGGLETQYF
clone_size: .
d_call: .
j_call: TRBJ2-5
v_call: TRBV20-1

cdr3_nt: TGCGCCAGCAGCTTGGATCCAGGGGAGTTTCAGCCCCAGCATTTT
cdr3_aa: CASSLDPGEFQPQHF
clone_size: .
d_call: .
j_call: TRBJ1-5
v_call: TRBV5-1

cdr3_nt: TGCAGCGTTGAGACGTCTGGGGCCAACGTCCTGACTTTC
cdr3_aa: CSVETSGANVLTF
clone_size: few
d_call: .
j_call: TRBJ2-6
v_call: TRBV29-1

cdr3_nt: TGCAGCGTTTTCAGCTATAAACTGTTTTTT
cdr3_aa: CSVFSYKLFF
clone_size: many
d_call: .
j_call: TRBJ1-4
v_call: TRBV29-1

cdr3_nt: TGCAGTGCTAGGGGAGGCAATCCGAACACTGAAGCTTTCTTT
cdr3_aa: CSARGGNPNTEAFF
clone_size: .
d_call: .
j_call: TRBJ1-1
v_call: TRBV20-1

cdr3_nt: TGTGCCAGCAGCACCTGGGACAGGCGAAAATTCTCCTACAATGAGCAGTTCTTC
cdr3_aa: CASSTWDRRKFSYNEQFF
clone_size: many
d_call: TRBD1
j_call: TRBJ2-1
v_call: TRBV11-2

cdr3_nt: TGTGCCAGCAGCAAGGGACTAGCGGGAGACGATGTAACAGATACGCAGTATTTT
cdr3_aa: CASSKGLAGDDVTDTQYF
clone_size: once
d_call: TRBD2
j_call: TRBJ2-3
v_call: TRBV9

cdr3_nt: TGCAGTGCTAGGGTCAGCGGGGGGAACGCCGGGGAGCTGTTTTTT
cdr3_aa: CSARVSGGNAGELFF
clone_size: few
d_call: TRBD2
j_call: TRBJ2-2
v_call: TRBV20-1

cdr3_nt: TGTGCCAGCAGTTTGATCCCTGGGAGTTATAATGAAAAACTGTTTTTT
cdr3_aa: CASSLIPGSYNEKLFF
clone_size: many
d_call: .
j_call: TRBJ1-4
v_call: TRBV27

cdr3_nt: TGTGCCAGCAGCCCTCGACTAGGAAAGGGCACAGATACGCAGTATTTT
cdr3_aa: CASSPRLGKGTDTQYF
clone_size: .
d_call: .
j_call: TRBJ2-3
v_call: TRBV7-9

cdr3_nt: TGTGCCAGCAGCCAGGGACTAGCGGGATCCAATGAGCAGTTCTTC
cdr3_aa: CASSQGLAGSNEQFF
clone_size: many
d_call: TRBD2
j_call: TRBJ2-1
v_call: TRBV7-9

cdr3_nt: TGCAGCGTTGGGTCTGGCAGGGATGTGGACGAGCAGTACTTC
cdr3_aa: CSVGSGRDVDEQYF
clone_size: many
d_call: .
j_call: TRBJ2-7
v_call: TRBV29-1

cdr3_nt: TGTGCCAGCAGCCCACGGACTAGCGGGGGGCTCTACTACGAGCAGTACTTC
cdr3_aa: CASSPRTSGGLYYEQYF
clone_size: .
d_call: TRBD2
j_call: TRBJ2-7
v_call: TRBV7-8

cdr3_nt: TGCAGCTCTCGTCCTAGCGGGAACCAAGAGACCCAGTACTTC
cdr3_aa: CSSRPSGNQETQYF
clone_size: few
d_call: TRBD2
j_call: TRBJ2-5
v_call: TRBV29-1

cdr3_nt: TGTGCCAGCAGCCCACAGGGGTCGGACGATACGCAGTATTTT
cdr3_aa: CASSPQGSDDTQYF
clone_size: many
d_call: TRBD1
j_call: TRBJ2-3
v_call: TRBV12-3/TRBV12-4

cdr3_nt: TGCAGTGCTACCAGGGACAGGAAAAACTCACCCCTCCACTTT
cdr3_aa: CSATRDRKNSPLHF
clone_size: .
d_call: TRBD1
j_call: TRBJ1-6
v_call: TRBV20-1

cdr3_nt: TGCGCCAGCAGCTTGGCGACTAGCGGGAACACCGGGGAGCTGTTTTTT
cdr3_aa: CASSLATSGNTGELFF
clone_size: few
d_call: TRBD2
j_call: TRBJ2-2
v_call: TRBV5-1

cdr3_nt: TGTGCCAGCAGCCGAGGAGATATTAGCAATCAGCCCCAGCATTTT
cdr3_aa: CASSRGDISNQPQHF
clone_size: few
d_call: .
j_call: TRBJ1-5
v_call: TRBV12-3/TRBV12-4

cdr3_nt: TGCAGTGCTAGAGATCCGGGGGGTTACGAGCAGTACTTC
cdr3_aa: CSARDPGGYEQYF
clone_size: many
d_call: TRBD2
j_call: TRBJ2-7
v_call: TRBV20-1

cdr3_nt: TGTGCCAGCGGCGGACTAGTAATCGGGGAGCTGTTTTTT
cdr3_aa: CASGGLVIGELFF
clone_size: few
d_call: TRBD2
j_call: TRBJ2-2
v_call: TRBV9

cdr3_nt: TGCAGCGTCGTGATGGGTAATGAAAAACTGTTTTTT
cdr3_aa: CSVVMGNEKLFF
clone_size: few
d_call: .
j_call: TRBJ1-4
v_call: TRBV29-1

cdr3_nt: TGCAGTGCTAGAGATAAGCGGCTAGAAGGTTACAATGAGCAGTTCTTC
cdr3_aa: CSARDKRLEGYNEQFF
clone_size: .
d_call: .
j_call: TRBJ2-1
v_call: TRBV20-1

cdr3_nt: TGTGCCTGGAGGAGGCTAGCAGGATTGAGCGAGCAGTACTTC
cdr3_aa: CAWRRLAGLSEQYF
clone_size: many
d_call: .
j_call: TRBJ2-7
v_call: TRBV30

cdr3_nt: TGCGCCAGCAGCCTGCCGAGGGATACGCAGTATTTT
cdr3_aa: CASSLPRDTQYF
clone_size: many
d_call: .
j_call: TRBJ2-3
v_call: TRBV5-1

cdr3_nt: TGTGCCAGCAGACCAGGGGGGCGAACCGGGGAGCTGTTTTTT
cdr3_aa: CASRPGGRTGELFF
clone_size: few
d_call: .
j_call: TRBJ2-2
v_call: TRBV12-3/TRBV12-4

cdr3_nt: TGTGCCAGCAGCTTGAGTCCACAAGAGACCCAGTACTTC
cdr3_aa: CASSLSPQETQYF
clone_size: .
d_call: .
j_call: TRBJ2-5
v_call: TRBV5-4

cdr3_nt: TGTGCCAGCAGCCACGGGACTAGCGTGGATACGCAGTATTTT
cdr3_aa: CASSHGTSVDTQYF
clone_size: few
d_call: TRBD2
j_call: TRBJ2-3
v_call: TRBV3-1

cdr3_nt: TGTGCCAGCGGCCTCGAGGGAGCGGGCAATCAGCCCCAGCATTTT
cdr3_aa: CASGLEGAGNQPQHF
clone_size: many
d_call: .
j_call: TRBJ1-5
v_call: TRBV12-3/TRBV12-4

cdr3_nt: TGTGCCAGCTCACCACCGATGCAAGCGGGAGTGACGCGGGGTGAGCAGTTCTTC
cdr3_aa: CASSPPMQAGVTRGEQFF
clone_size: .
d_call: TRBD2
j_call: TRBJ2-1
v_call: TRBV18